Reported below is one TCR beta chain. This CDR3 is 11 amino acids long. The V end was cut by 6 bases, the J end by 7 bases, with 9 bases between. Germline assignment: CDR1 SEHNR and CDR2 FQNEAQ (reference sequence). The data originate from a study of OX40 agonist ivuxolimab in advanced cancers. Study as a whole: Intravenous ivuxolimab was administered to patients every 2 weeks at 0.01 to 10 mg/kg. Participants could have had prior anti-PD-1, anti-PD-L1 or anti-CTLA-4 therapy, and roughly 40% had some.

The study sampled blood at baseline, cycle 4 day 1, and cycle 7 day 1. The repertoire was sequenced with immunoSEQ multiplex PCR; TCRdb's copy has only in-frame clones and lacks some. Of about 76,000 clones in the sample, roughly nine tenths were seen once. Specimen: CD4+ or CD8+ T cells sorted from blood, collected in a trial of the OX40 agonist ivuxolimab. This receptor was identified in an adult with an advanced solid tumor such as melanoma, head and neck, liver or kidney cancer. V gene TRBV7-9 combines with J gene TRBJ1-1; D gene uncertain. CDR3 amino acids: CASRTNHEAFF. CDR3 in DNA: TGTGCCAGCAGGACCAACCATGAAGCTTTCTTT.